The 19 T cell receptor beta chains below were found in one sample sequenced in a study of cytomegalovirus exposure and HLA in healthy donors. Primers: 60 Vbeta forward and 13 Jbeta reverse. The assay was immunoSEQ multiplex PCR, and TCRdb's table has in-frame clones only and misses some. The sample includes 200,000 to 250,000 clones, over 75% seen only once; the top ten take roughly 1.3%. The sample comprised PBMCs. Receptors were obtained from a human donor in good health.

The CDR3 region is CASSSEGHSYNEQFF. The CDR3 DNA reads as TGCGCCAGCAGCTCGGAGGGCCACTCCTACAATGAGCAGTTCTTC. The genes are TRBV5-1 and TRBJ2-1; D is possibly TRBD2 (6 bases). This CDR3 comprises 15 residues. Trimming shortened V by 3 bases and J by 0 bases, and 10 bases separated the two germline ends. Per germline, CDR1 SGHRS and CDR2 YFSETQ.

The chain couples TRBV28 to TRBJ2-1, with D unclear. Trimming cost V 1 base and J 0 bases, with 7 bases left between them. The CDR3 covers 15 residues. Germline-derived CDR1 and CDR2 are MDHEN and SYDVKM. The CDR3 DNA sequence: TGTGCCAGCAGTTTATCCTTTTTCTCCTACAATGAGCAGTTCTTC. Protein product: CASSLSFFSYNEQFF.

The CDR3 nucleotides are TGCGCCAGCAGCTTGGCGCTAGCGGCCTACGAGCAGTACTTC. This encodes CASSLALAAYEQYF. V gene TRBV5-1 combines with J gene TRBJ2-7; 7 positions match TRBD2. The CDR3 runs to 14 residues. The V gene's germline CDR1 is SGHRS and CDR2 YFSETQ. J was trimmed by 2 bases and V by 0 bases; bases with no gene match: 2.

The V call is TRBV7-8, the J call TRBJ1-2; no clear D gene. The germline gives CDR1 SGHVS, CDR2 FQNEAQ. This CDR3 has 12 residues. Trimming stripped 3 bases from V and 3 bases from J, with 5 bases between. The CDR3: CASSFGYYGYTF. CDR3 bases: TGTGCCAGCAGCTTCGGGTACTATGGCTACACCTTC.

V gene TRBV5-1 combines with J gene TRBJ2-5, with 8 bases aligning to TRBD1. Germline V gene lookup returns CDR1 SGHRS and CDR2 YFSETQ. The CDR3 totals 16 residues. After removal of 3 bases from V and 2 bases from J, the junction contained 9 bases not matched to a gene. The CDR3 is CASSWGTGGLQETQYF. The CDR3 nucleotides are TGCGCCAGCAGCTGGGGGACAGGTGGTTTGCAAGAGACCCAGTACTTC.

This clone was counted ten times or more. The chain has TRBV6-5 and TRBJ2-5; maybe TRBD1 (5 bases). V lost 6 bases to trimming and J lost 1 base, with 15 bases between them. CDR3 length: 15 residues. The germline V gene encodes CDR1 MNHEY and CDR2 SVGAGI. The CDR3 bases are TGTGCCAGCAGACGCTTTACAGGCTCCCAAGAGACCCAGTACTTC. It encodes CASRRFTGSQETQYF.

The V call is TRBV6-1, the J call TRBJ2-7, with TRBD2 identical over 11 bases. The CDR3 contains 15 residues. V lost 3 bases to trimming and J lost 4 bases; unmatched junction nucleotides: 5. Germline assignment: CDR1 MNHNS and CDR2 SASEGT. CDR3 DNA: TGTGCCAGCAGTGAGGCACTAGCGGGAGATTACGAGCAGTACTTC. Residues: CASSEALAGDYEQYF.

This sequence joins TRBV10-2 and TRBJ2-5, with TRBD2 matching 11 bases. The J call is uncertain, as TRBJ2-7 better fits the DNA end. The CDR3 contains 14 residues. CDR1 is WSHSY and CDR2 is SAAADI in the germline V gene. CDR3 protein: CATATSGSPYEQYF. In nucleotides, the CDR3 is TGCGCCACCGCTACTAGCGGGAGTCCCTACGAGCAGTACTTC.

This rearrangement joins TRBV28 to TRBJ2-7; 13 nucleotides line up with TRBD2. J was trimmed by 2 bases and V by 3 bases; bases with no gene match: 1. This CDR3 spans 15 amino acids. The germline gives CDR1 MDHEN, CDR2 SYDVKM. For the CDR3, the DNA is TGTGCCAGCAGTTTTGGGACTAGCGGGACCTACGAGCAGTACTTC. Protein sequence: CASSFGTSGTYEQYF. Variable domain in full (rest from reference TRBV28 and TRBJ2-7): DVKVTQSSRYLVKRTGEKVFLECVQDMDHENMFWYRQDPGLGLRLIYFSYDVKMKEKGDIPEGYSVSREKKERFSLILESASTNQTSMYLCASSFGTSGTYEQYFGPGTRLTVT.

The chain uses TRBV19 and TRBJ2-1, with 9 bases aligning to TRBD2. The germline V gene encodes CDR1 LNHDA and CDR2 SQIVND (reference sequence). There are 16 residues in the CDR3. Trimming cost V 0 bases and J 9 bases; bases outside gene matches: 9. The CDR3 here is CASSIDWGSGSIEQFF. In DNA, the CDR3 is TGTGCCAGTAGTATAGATTGGGGTAGCGGGAGTATTGAGCAGTTCTTC.

CDR3 sequence (DNA): TGTGCCATCAGTGCCCGCGGGAGCGCGAGCTCCTACGAGCAGTACTTC. It is translated as CAISARGSASSYEQYF. This chain uses TRBV10-3 with TRBJ2-7; 7 bases align to TRBD2. This CDR3 has 16 residues. V shed 4 bases, J shed 0 bases, and the junction held 9 bases outside the gene matches. The germline gives CDR1 ENHRY, CDR2 SYGVKD.

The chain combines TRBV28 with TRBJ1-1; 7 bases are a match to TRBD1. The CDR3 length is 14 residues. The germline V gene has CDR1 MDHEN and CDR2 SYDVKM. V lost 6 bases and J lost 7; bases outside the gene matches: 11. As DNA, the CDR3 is TGTGCCAGCAGGCCTACAGGGGCCCGAAGTGAAGCTTTCTTT. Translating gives CASRPTGARSEAFF.

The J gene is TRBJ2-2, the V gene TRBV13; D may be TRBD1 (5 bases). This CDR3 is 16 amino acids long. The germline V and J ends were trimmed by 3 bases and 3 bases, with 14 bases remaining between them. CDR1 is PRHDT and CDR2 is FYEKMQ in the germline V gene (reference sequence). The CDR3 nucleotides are TGTGCCAGCAGCTTGGTCAGGGCAACTCACACCGGGGAGCTGTTTTTT. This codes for CASSLVRATHTGELFF. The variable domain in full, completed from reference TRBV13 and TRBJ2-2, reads AAGVIQSPRHLIKEKRETATLKCYPIPRHDTVYWYQQGPGQDPQFLISFYEKMQSDKGSIPDRFSAQQFSDYHSELNMSSLELGDSALYFCASSLVRATHTGELFFGEGSRLTVL.

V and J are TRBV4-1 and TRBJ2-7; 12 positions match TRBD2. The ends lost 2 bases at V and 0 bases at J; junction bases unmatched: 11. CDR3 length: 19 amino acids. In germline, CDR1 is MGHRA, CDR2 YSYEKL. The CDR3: CASSQLGLAGGPDSYEQYF. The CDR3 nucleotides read TGCGCCAGCAGCCAACTAGGGCTAGCGGGAGGGCCTGACTCCTACGAGCAGTACTTC.

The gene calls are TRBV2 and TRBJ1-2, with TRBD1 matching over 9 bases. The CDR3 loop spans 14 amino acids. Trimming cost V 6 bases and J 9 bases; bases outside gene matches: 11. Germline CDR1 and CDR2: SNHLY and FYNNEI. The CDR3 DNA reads TGTGCCAGCAGCCAGGAGACAGGGGGTTTTAGCTACACCTTC. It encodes CASSQETGGFSYTF.

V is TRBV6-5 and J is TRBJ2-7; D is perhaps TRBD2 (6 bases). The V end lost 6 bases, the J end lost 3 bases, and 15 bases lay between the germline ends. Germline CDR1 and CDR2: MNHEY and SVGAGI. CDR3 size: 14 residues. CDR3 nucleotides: TGTGCCAGCAGGGGTGGCGGGAAAAGCTACGAGCAGTACTTC. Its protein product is CASRGGGKSYEQYF.

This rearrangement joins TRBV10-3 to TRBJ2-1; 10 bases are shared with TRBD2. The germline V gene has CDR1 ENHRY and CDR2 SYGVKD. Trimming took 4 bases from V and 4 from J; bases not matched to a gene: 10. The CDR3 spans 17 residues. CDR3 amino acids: CAISVQRTSGSYNEQFF. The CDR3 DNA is TGTGCCATCAGTGTGCAAAGGACTAGCGGTTCTTACAATGAGCAGTTCTTC.

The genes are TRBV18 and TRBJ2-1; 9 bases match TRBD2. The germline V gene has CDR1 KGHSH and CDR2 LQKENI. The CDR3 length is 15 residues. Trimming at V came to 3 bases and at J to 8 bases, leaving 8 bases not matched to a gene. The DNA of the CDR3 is TGTGCCAGCTCACCTCCTAGCGGGACCGTCTATGAGCAGTTCTTC. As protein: CASSPPSGTVYEQFF.

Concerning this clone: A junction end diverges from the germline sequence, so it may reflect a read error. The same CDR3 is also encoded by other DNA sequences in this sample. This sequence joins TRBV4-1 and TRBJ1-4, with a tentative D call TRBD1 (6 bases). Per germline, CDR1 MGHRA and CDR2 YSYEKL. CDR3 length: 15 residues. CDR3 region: CASSQDSGAGEKLFF. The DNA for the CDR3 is TGCGCCAGCAGCCAAGATTCAGGGGCCGGAGAAAAGCTGTTTTTT.